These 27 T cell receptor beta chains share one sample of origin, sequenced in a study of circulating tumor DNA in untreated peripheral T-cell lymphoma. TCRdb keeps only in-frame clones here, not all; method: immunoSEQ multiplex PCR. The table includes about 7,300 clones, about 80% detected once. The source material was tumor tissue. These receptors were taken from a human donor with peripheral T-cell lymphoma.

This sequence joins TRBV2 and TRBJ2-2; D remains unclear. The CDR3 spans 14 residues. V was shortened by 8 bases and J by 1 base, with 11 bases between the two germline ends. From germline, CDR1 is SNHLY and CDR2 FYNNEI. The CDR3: CASEGIRNTGELFF. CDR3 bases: TGTGCCAGCGAAGGCATTAGGAACACCGGGGAGCTGTTTTTT.

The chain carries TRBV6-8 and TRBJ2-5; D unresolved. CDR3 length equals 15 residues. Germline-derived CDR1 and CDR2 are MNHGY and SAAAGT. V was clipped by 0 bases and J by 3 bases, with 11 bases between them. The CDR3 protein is CASSYSVSTKETQYF. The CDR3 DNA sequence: TGTGCCAGCAGTTACTCGGTCTCAACCAAAGAGACCCAGTACTTC.

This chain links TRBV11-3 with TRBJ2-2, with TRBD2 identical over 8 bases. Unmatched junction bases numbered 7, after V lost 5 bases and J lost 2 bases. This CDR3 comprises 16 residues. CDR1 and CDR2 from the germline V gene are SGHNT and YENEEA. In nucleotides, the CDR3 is TGTGCCAGCAGCCAAGTTTTAGCGGGAAACACCGGGGAGCTGTTTTTT. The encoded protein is CASSQVLAGNTGELFF.

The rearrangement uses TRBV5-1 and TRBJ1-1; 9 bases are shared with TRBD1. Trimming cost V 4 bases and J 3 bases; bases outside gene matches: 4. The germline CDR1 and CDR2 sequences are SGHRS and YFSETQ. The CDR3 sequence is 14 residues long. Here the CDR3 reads CASSGTGPHTEAFF. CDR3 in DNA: TGCGCCAGCAGCGGGACAGGGCCTCACACTGAAGCTTTCTTT.

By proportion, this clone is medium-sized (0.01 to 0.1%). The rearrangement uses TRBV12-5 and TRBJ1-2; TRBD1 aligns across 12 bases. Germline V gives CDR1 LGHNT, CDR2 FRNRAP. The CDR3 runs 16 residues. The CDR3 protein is CAGTGTGGFWNYGYTF. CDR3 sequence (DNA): TGTGCCGGTACCGGGACAGGGGGCTTTTGGAACTATGGCTACACCTTC.

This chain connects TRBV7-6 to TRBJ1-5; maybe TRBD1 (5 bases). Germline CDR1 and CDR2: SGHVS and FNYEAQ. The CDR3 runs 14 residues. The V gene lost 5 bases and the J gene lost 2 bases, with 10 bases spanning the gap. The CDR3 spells CASSQGVGNQPQHF. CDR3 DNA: TGTGCCAGCAGCCAGGGTGTGGGCAATCAGCCCCAGCATTTT.

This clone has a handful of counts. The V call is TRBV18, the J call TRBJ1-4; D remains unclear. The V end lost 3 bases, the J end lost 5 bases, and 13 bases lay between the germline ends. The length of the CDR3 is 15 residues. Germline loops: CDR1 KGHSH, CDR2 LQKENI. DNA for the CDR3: TGTGCCAGCTCACCTTCGGACGGATTCAATGAAAAACTGTTTTTT. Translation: CASSPSDGFNEKLFF.

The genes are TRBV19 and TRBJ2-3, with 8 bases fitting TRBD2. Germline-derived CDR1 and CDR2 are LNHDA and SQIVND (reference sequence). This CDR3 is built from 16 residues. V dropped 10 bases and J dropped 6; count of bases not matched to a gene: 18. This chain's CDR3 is CATQPTSGGLMDTQYF. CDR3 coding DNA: TGTGCCACCCAGCCGACGAGCGGGGGCCTAATGGATACGCAGTATTTT.

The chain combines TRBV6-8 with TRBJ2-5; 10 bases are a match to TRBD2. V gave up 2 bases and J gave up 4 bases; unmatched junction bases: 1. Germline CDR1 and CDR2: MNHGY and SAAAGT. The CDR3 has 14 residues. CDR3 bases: TGTGCCAGCAGTTACAGCGGGAGGGGAGAGACCCAGTACTTC. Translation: CASSYSGRGETQYF.

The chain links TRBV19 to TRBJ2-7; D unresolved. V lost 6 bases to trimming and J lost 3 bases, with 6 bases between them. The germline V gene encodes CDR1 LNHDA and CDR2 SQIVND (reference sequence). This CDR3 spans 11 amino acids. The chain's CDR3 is CASRDGYEQYF. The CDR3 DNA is TGTGCCAGTAGGGACGGCTACGAGCAGTACTTC.

The CDR3, as DNA: TGTGCCAGCAGGCTACTCCGGGGTCGATATGGCTACACCTTC. It yields the protein CASRLLRGRYGYTF. The V gene is TRBV11-3, the J gene TRBJ1-2; D remains ambiguous. This CDR3 is built from 14 residues. Trimming pared 6 bases from V and 5 bases from J, leaving 16 bases between. Germline V CDR1 and CDR2: SGHNT, YENEEA.

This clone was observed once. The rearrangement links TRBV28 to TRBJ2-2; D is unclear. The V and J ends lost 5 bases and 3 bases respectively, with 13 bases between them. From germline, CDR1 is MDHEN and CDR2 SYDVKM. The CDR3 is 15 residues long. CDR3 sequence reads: CASSNSVDYTGELFF. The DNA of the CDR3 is TGTGCCAGCAGTAACTCCGTCGACTACACCGGGGAGCTGTTTTTT.

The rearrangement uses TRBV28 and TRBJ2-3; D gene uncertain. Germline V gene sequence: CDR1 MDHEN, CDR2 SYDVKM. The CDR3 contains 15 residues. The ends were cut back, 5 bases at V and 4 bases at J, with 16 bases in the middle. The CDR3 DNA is TGTGCCAGCAGTGCCCCCTCCACCCTTTCAGATACGCAGTATTTT. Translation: CASSAPSTLSDTQYF.

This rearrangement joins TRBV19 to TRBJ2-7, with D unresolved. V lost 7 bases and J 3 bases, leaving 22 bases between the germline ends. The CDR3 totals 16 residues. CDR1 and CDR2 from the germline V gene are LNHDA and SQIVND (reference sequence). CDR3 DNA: TGTGCCAGTAAGATCTCAGGAACAGATCTATTCTACGAGCAGTACTTC. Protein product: CASKISGTDLFYEQYF. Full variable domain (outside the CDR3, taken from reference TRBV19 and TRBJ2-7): DGGITQSPKYLFRKEGQNVTLSCEQNLNHDAMYWYRQDPGQGLRLIYYSQIVNDFQKGDIAEGYSVSREKKESFPLTVTSAQKNPTAFYLCASKISGTDLFYEQYFGPGTRLTVT.

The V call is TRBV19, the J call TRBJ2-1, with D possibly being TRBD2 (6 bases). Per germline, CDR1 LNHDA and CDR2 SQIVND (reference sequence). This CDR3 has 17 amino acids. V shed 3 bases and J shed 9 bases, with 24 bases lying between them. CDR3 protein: CASSIYGPSSEGSEQFF. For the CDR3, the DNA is TGTGCCAGTAGTATCTACGGGCCTTCCTCGGAGGGAAGTGAGCAGTTCTTC.

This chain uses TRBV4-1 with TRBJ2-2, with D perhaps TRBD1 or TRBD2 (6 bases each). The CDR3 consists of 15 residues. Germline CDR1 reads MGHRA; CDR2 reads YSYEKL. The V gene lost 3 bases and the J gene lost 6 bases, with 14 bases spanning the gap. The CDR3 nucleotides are TGCGCCAGCAGCCATAGGGGGACTGAATCCGGGGAGCTGTTTTTT. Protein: CASSHRGTESGELFF.

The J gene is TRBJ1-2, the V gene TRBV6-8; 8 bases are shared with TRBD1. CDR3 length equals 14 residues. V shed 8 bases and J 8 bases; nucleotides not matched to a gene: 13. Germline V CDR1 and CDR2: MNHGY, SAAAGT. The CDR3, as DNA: TGTGCCAGCGTGAGGACAGGGTTCGGAGGCGGCTACACCTTC. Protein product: CASVRTGFGGGYTF.

The CDR3 nucleotides are TGCGCCAGCAGCCGGGACCTAGAATCCACCGAGCAGTACTTC. Its protein is CASSRDLESTEQYF. The chain joins TRBV5-1 to TRBJ2-7; the D gene could be TRBD1 or TRBD2 (5 bases each). Germline-derived CDR1 and CDR2 are SGHRS and YFSETQ. V lost 4 bases to trimming and J lost 6 bases, with 17 bases between them. The CDR3 is 14 residues long.

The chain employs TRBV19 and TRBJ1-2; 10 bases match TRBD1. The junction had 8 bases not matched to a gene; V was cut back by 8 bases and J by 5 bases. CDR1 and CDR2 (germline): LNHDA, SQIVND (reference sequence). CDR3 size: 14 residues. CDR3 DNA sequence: TGTGCCAGTGGTGGACAGGGGGGATTATATGGCTACACCTTC. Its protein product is CASGGQGGLYGYTF.

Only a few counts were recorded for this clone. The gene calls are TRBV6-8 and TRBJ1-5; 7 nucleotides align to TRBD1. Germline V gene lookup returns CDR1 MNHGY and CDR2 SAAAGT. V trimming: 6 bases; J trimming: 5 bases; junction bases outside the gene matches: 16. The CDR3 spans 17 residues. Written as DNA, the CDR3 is TGTGCCAGCAGGTCGAAGTTGGACAGGTATAGAGATCAGCCCCAGCATTTT. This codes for CASRSKLDRYRDQPQHF.

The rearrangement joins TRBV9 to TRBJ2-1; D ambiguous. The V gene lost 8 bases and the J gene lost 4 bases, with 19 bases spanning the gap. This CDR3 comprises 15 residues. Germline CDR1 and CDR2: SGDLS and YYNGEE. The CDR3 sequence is CASKIQQILYNEQFF. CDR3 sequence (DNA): TGTGCCAGTAAGATACAGCAGATCCTATACAATGAGCAGTTCTTC.

CDR3 in DNA: TGTGCCAGCAGTTCCCGGGGACAGGGGGCGGCTAGCACTGAAGCTTTCTTT. This sequence encodes CASSSRGQGAASTEAFF. V and J are TRBV27 and TRBJ1-1; 12 nucleotides agree with TRBD1. The germline V gene encodes CDR1 MNHEY and CDR2 SMNVEV (reference sequence). Germline trimming cut 4 bases from V and 4 bases from J; bases unmatched to any gene: 10. This CDR3 has 17 residues.

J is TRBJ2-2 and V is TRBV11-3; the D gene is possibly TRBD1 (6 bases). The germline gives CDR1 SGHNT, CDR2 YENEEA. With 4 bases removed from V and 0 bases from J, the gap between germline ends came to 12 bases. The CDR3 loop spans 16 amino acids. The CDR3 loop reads CASSSYRVSNTGELFF. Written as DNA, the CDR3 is TGTGCCAGCAGCTCATACAGGGTGTCGAACACCGGGGAGCTGTTTTTT. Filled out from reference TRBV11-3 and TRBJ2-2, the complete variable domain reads EAGVVQSPRYKIIEKKQPVAFWCNPISGHNTLYWYLQNLGQGPELLIRYENEEAVDDSQLPKDRFSAERLKGVDSTLKIQPAELGDSAVYLCASSSYRVSNTGELFFGEGSRLTVL.

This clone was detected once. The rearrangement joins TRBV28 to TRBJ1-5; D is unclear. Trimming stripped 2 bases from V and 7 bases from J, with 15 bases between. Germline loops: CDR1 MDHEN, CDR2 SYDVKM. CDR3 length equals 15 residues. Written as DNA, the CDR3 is TGTGCCAGCAGTTTAGAGGGAAGAAGAGGGCAGCCCCAGCATTTT. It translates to CASSLEGRRGQPQHF.

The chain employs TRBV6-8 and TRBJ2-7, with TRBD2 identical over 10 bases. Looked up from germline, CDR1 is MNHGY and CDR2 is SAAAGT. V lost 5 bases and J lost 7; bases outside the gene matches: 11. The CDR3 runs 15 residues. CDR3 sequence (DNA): TGTGCCAGCAGTCCCCGACCTAGCGGGAGCGGGGAGCAGTACTTC. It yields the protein CASSPRPSGSGEQYF.

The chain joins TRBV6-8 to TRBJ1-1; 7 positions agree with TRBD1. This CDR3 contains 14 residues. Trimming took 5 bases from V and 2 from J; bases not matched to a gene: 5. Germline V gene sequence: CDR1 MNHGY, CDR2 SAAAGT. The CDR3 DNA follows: TGTGCCAGCAGTCCGGGGACAGTCAACACTGAAGCTTTCTTT. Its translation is CASSPGTVNTEAFF.

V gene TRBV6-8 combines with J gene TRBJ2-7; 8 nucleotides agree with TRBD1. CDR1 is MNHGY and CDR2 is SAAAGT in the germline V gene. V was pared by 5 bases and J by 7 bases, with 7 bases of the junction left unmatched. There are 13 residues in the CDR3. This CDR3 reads CASSETGAGEQYF. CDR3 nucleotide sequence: TGTGCCAGCAGTGAGACAGGGGCTGGAGAGCAGTACTTC.